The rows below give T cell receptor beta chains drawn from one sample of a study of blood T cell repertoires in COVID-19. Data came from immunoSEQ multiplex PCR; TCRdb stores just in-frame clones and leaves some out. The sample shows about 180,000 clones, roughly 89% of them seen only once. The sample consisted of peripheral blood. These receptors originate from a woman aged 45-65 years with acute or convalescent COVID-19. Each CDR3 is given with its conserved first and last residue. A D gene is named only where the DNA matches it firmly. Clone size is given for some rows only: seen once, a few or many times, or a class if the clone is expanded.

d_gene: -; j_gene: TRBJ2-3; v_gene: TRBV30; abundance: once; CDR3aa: CAWSVPLHRALPTDTQYF; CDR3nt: TGTGCCTGGAGTGTACCCCTTCACAGGGCCCTCCCCACAGATACGCAGTATTTT
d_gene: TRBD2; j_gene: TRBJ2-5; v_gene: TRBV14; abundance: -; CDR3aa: CASSPSGSGRWETQYF; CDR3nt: TGTGCCAGCAGCCCCTCGGGAAGCGGGAGATGGGAGACCCAGTACTTC
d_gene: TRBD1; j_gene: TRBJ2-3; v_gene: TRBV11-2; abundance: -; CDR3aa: CASSSGQGRADTQYF; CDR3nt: TGTGCCAGCAGCTCGGGACAGGGGAGAGCAGATACGCAGTATTTT
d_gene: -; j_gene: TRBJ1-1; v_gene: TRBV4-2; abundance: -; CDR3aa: CASSQDLRASGEAFF; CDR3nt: TGTGCCAGCAGCCAAGATTTGAGGGCTTCAGGTGAAGCTTTCTTT
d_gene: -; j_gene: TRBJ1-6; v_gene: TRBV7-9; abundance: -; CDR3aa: CASSLGSGSLFDSPLHF; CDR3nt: TGTGCCAGCAGCTTAGGGTCAGGGTCACTATTCGATTCACCCCTCCACTTT
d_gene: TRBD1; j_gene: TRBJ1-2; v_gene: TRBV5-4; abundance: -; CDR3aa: CASSIQGAHGYTF; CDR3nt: TGTGCCAGCAGTATACAGGGGGCGCATGGCTACACCTTC
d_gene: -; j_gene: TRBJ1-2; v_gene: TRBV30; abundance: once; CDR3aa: CAWSALPVNYGYTF; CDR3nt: TGTGCCTGGAGTGCCCTCCCGGTAAACTATGGCTACACCTTC
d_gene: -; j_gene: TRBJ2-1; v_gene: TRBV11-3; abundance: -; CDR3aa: CASSLGYRNEQFF; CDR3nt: TGTGCCAGCAGCTTGGGCTACCGCAATGAGCAGTTCTTC
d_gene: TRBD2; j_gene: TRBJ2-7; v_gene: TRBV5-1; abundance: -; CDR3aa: CASSPGTSGVSYEQYF; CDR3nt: TGCGCCAGCAGCCCGGGGACTAGCGGGGTCTCCTACGAGCAGTACTTC
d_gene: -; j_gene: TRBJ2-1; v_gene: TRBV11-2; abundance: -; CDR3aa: CASSLAGMGAREQFF; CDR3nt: TGTGCCAGCAGCTTAGCGGGAATGGGGGCCAGGGAGCAGTTCTTC
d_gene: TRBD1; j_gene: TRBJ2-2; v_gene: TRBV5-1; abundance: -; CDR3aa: CASSPGTGVGGELFF; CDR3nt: TGCGCCAGCAGCCCCGGGACAGGGGTAGGCGGGGAGCTGTTTTTT
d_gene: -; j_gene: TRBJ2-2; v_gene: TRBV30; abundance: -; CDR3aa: CAWAPSVNTGELFF; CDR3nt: TGTGCCTGGGCACCTAGCGTAAACACCGGGGAGCTGTTTTTT
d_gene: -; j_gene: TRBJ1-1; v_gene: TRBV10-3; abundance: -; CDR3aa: CAISESIGGNTEAFF; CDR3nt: TGTGCCATCAGTGAGTCGATTGGGGGCAACACTGAAGCTTTCTTT
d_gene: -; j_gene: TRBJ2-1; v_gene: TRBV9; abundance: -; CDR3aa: CASSPENGAAYNEQFF; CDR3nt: TGTGCCAGCAGCCCGGAGAATGGGGCCGCCTACAATGAGCAGTTCTTC
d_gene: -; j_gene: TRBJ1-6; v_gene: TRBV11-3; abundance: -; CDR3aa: CASSIDNSPLHF; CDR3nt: TGTGCCAGCTCGATAGATAATTCACCCCTCCACTTT
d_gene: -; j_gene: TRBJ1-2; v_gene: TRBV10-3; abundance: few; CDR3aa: CAITREGNGYTF; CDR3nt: TGTGCCATCACCAGGGAGGGGAATGGCTACACCTTC
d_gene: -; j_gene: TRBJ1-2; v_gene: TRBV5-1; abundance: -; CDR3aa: CASRTQESVNYGYTF; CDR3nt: TGCGCCAGCAGGACCCAGGAATCTGTTAACTATGGCTACACCTTC
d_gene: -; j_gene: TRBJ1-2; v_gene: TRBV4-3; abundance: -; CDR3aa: CASSQDESAWRIYGYTF; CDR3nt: TGCGCCAGCAGCCAAGATGAGTCGGCGTGGCGGATCTATGGCTACACCTTC
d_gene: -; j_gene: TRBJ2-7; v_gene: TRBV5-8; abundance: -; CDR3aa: CASSPSGQQSLYEQYF; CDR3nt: TGTGCCAGCAGCCCCAGTGGGCAGCAAAGTCTCTACGAGCAGTACTTC
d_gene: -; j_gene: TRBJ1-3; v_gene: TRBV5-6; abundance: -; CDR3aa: CASSLRSSGNTIYF; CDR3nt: TGTGCCAGCAGCTTGAGGAGCTCTGGAAACACCATATATTTT